Listed here is a single T cell receptor (beta chain). This clone occurred once. This clone's antigen is unknown. One base away there is no much larger clone; base qualities are not given. This specimen comes from a study of blood T cell repertoires in COVID-19 (dated by TCRdb to about 2020). Broadly, across the study: Samples from collaborators originated in the United States, Italy and Spain and spanned both the acute and convalescent phases of COVID-19. The prospective study material was composed of cDNA or gDNA derived from T cells, B-cell-depleted T cells, or PBMCs. The dataset comprised deeply sampled blood TCRbeta repertoires from subjects exposed to, actively infected with, or recovered from COVID-19. The repertoires were released in a freely available public database intended as a resource for research on the immune response to SARS-CoV-2. The samples were drawn from the first 160 participants of the ongoing ImmuneRACE study and from under 1,500 subjects provided by 6 global collaborators. Sample metadata almost always included a de-identified subject ID, COVID-19 status, age in years and sex. Where available, HLA class I and class II types were taken from metadata supplied by the sample provider and were not determined by assay-based typing.

TCRbeta CDR3 regions were amplified from genomic DNA using the immunoSEQ Assay, a bias-controlled multiplex PCR. As for how the authors treated the data: Nucleated cell counts per sample were estimated from amplification of reference gene primers within the assay. To quantify the absolute abundance of each unique TCRbeta CDR3 rearrangement, sequence reads were collapsed and filtered. For each sample, productive Simpson clonality was calculated as the square root of Simpson's diversity index across productive rearrangements. Held by TCRdb, this immuneACCESS table contains in-frame sequences only and omits some clones. Under half of the omission traces to an unresolved V gene where checked; the cause of the rest is unknown. The V and J calls and clone size are taken from that table; D and trimming were inferred from the DNA. Within this sample are 250,000 or so clones, with 85% to 90% of them counted one time only. 4.6% of the sample goes to the ten largest clones.

A second Seattle source provided samples from volunteer blood donors who had recovered from COVID-19. Collaborating institutions collected whole blood in K2EDTA tubes following their own protocols. Collaborator samples were shipped for TCRbeta analysis as frozen whole blood, isolated PBMCs, or DNA extracted from either sample type. The paper's findings and limits, for the study overall: Clinical and demographic metadata were provided uncurated, with the amount varying by source and participant.

The CDR3 covers 11 residues, taking in both the cysteine and the phenylalanine. Only CDR3 DNA is held: 33 bases, read in frame from base 1. V gives up 7 bases and J gives up 12 bases, and the segment between their germline ends measures 13 bases. CDR1 LNHDA and CDR2 SQIVND were looked up in the germline V gene (reference sequence). The TCR was taken from a woman aged 40 to 50 who had recovered from COVID-19. The rearranged chain carries TRBV19 and TRBJ2-1; 5 matching bases give a weak D call of TRBD1. The sequenced sample consisted of peripheral blood. The sequence in DNA is TGTGCCAGTAAAACAGGTGGTGGGCAGTTCTTC. Translated, this gives CASKTGGGQFF.